These 10 T cell receptor beta chains were all obtained from the same sample, sequenced in a study of T cell responses to AZD1222 COVID-19 vaccine (dated by TCRdb to the early 2020s). The time point tag for this specimen amounts to: baseline before first vaccination. The library was prepared using the immunoSEQ multiplex PCR assay. Here the immuneACCESS table is served through TCRdb, limited to in-frame sequences with V and J called. Missing clones are a known gap in these copies; in checked studies unresolved V genes cover under half, and the rest lacks a known reason. This sample lists around 160,000 clones; around nine tenths were detected once. The ten largest clones take up 4% to 6% of the sample. This sample comprised peripheral blood, obtained on day 0 of AZD1222 vaccination. All receptors derive from an adult in good health.

V and J are TRBV29-1 and TRBJ1-2; 7 bases agree with TRBD1. The germline V gene has CDR1 SQVTM and CDR2 ANQGSEA. With V trimmed by 5 bases and J by 4 bases, 7 bases remained unmatched. CDR3 length equals 13 residues. The CDR3 nucleotides read TGCAGCGTTTCACAGGGGAGGGTCTATGGCTACACCTTC. This sequence encodes CSVSQGRVYGYTF.

This chain joins TRBV19 and TRBJ1-5; D is uncertain. V dropped 1 base and J dropped 4 bases, with 17 bases sitting between them. Germline-derived CDR1 and CDR2 are LNHDA and SQIVND (reference sequence). The CDR3 has 17 amino acids. CDR3 loop: CASSIALTHLPNQPQHF. In DNA form, the CDR3 reads TGTGCCAGTAGTATAGCCCTGACACACTTACCGAATCAGCCCCAGCATTTT.

Only a few counts were recorded for this clone. This chain joins TRBV7-9 and TRBJ2-1; D gene ambiguous. This CDR3 is 13 amino acids long. Germline V gene data show CDR1 as SEHNR and CDR2 as FQNEAQ (reference sequence). The ends were cut back, 5 bases at V and 4 bases at J, with 9 bases in the middle. This CDR3 reads CASSLADYNEQFF. The CDR3 DNA is TGTGCCAGCAGCCTTGCGGATTACAATGAGCAGTTCTTC.

The gene calls are TRBV19 and TRBJ1-5; 9 bases fit TRBD1. The CDR3 sequence is 18 residues long. Germline V gene sequence: CDR1 LNHDA, CDR2 SQIVND (reference sequence). The J segment lost 6 bases and the V segment lost 4 bases, leaving 16 bases of the junction unmatched. The CDR3 loop reads CASSKSPWDRAEGQPQHF. The CDR3 DNA sequence: TGTGCCAGTAGTAAATCACCTTGGGACAGGGCGGAGGGTCAGCCCCAGCATTTT.

The chain joins TRBV27 to TRBJ1-3, with TRBD1 matching over 8 bases. Per germline, CDR1 MNHEY and CDR2 SMNVEV (reference sequence). This CDR3 has 17 amino acids. Trimming removed 5 bases from V and 3 bases from J; junction bases left unmatched: 12. Written as DNA, the CDR3 is TGTGCCAGCAGTCAATCCTCAGGACAGGGCGGTGGAAACACCATATATTTT. Translating gives CASSQSSGQGGGNTIYF.

The chain employs TRBV4-2 and TRBJ1-3; TRBD1 matches 7 bases. Losses at the gene ends were 2 bases for V and 4 bases for J; bases not matched to a gene: 5. The CDR3 has 15 amino acids. CDR1 and CDR2 (germline): LGHNA, YNFKEQ. The CDR3 region is CASSQNRDRGNTIYF. In DNA, the CDR3 is TGTGCCAGCAGCCAAAACCGGGACAGAGGAAACACCATATATTTT.

The genes are TRBV16 and TRBJ2-7; weak D call: TRBD2 (7 bases). V was cut by 3 bases and J by 3 bases, with 15 bases left in between. In germline, CDR1 is KGHSY, CDR2 FQNENV. This CDR3 comprises 15 residues. The CDR3 sequence is CASSQRGRVVYEQYF. The CDR3 region has the DNA TGTGCCAGCAGCCAGCGGGGGCGGGTAGTCTACGAGCAGTACTTC.

This rearrangement joins TRBV7-2 to TRBJ2-2, with D hard to call. CDR1 SGHTA and CDR2 FQGNSA come from the germline V gene. Between the trimmed V and J ends, which lost 4 bases and 7 bases, there was a span of 7 bases. The CDR3 has 12 amino acids. CDR3 loop: CASSWDVGELFF. The CDR3 bases are TGTGCCAGCAGCTGGGATGTCGGGGAGCTGTTTTTT.

The rearrangement joins TRBV7-2 to TRBJ2-2; D is unclear. This CDR3 region has 16 residues. Germline V gene lookup returns CDR1 SGHTA and CDR2 FQGNSA. V lost 2 bases and J 0 bases, leaving 10 bases between the germline ends. As DNA, the CDR3 is TGTGCCAGCAGCTTATGGCCAGGCGCGAACACCGGGGAGCTGTTTTTT. Its translation: CASSLWPGANTGELFF.

This clone was counted a single time. This rearrangement joins TRBV6-2 or TRBV6-3 to TRBJ2-5; 15 bases are shared with TRBD2. This CDR3 has 17 amino acids. Germline lookup yields CDR1 MNHEY and CDR2 SVGEGT. With V trimmed by 6 bases and J by 4 bases, 9 bases remained unmatched. The DNA of the CDR3 is TGTGCCAGCAGCCCACTCCGGACTAGCGGGAGGGGAGAGACCCAGTACTTC. This gives the protein CASSPLRTSGRGETQYF.